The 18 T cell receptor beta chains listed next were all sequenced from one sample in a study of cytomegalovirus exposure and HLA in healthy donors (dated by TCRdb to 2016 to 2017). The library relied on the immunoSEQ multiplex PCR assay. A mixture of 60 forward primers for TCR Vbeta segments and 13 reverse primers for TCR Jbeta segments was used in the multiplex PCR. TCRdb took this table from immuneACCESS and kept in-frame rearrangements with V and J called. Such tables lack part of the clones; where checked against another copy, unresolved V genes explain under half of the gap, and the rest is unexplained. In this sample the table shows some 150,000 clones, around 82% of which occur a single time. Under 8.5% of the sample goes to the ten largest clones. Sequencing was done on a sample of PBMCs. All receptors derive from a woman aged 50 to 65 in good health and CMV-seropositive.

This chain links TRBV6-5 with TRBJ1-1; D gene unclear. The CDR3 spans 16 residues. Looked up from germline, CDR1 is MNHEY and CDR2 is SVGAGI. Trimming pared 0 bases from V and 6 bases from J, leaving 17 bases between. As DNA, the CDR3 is TGTGCCAGCAGTTACTCGATAGGCCGGAACGGGGCTGAAGCTTTCTTT. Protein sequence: CASSYSIGRNGAEAFF.

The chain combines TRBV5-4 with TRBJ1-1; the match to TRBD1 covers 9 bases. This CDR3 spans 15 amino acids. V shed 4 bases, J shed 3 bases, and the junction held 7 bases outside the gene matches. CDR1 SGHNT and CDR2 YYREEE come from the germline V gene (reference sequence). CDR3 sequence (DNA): TGTGCCAGCAGCCTATCTTGGGACAGGGACACTGAAGCTTTCTTT. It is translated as CASSLSWDRDTEAFF.

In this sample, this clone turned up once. CDR3 in DNA: TGTGCCTGGAGTGTGGGAGTTAACTATGGCTACACCTTC. Protein: CAWSVGVNYGYTF. The gene calls are TRBV30 and TRBJ1-2, with D uncertain. Looked up from germline, CDR1 is GTSNPN and CDR2 is SVGIG (reference sequence). Trimming took 0 bases from V and 1 from J, leaving 6 bases between them. This CDR3 has 13 residues.

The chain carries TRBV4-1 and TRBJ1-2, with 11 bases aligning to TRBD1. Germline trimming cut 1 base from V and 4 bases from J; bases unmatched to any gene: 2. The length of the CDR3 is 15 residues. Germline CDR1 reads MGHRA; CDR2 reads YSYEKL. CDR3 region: CASSQGTGGSYGYTF. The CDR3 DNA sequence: TGCGCCAGCAGCCAAGGGACAGGGGGCAGCTATGGCTACACCTTC.

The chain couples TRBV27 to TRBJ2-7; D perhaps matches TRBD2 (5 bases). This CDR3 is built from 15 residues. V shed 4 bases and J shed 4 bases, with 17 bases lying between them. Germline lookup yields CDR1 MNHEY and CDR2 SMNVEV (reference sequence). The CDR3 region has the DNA TGTGCCAGCAGTTCAGAGGGCAGTCGCCCATACGAGCAGTACTTC. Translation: CASSSEGSRPYEQYF.

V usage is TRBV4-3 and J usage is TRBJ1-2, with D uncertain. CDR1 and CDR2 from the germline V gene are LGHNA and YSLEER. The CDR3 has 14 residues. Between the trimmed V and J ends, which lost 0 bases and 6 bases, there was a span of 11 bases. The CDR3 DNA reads TGCGCCAGCAGCCAAGATGGAGGAAGGGATGGCTACACCTTC. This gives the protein CASSQDGGRDGYTF.

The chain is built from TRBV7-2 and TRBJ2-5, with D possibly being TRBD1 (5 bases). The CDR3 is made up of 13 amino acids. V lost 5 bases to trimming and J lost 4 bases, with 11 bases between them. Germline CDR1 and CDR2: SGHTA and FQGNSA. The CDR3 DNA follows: TGTGCCAGCAGCCAGGGATTAGTAGAGACCCAGTACTTC. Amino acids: CASSQGLVETQYF.

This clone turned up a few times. The CDR3 nucleotides read TGTGCCAGCAGCTTAGACTCGAGTGAAGCTTTCTTT. It translates to CASSLDSSEAFF. This chain joins TRBV7-2 and TRBJ1-1; D unresolved. This CDR3 spans 12 amino acids. The germline gives CDR1 SGHTA, CDR2 FQGNSA. V lost 1 base to trimming and J lost 7 bases, with 7 bases between them.

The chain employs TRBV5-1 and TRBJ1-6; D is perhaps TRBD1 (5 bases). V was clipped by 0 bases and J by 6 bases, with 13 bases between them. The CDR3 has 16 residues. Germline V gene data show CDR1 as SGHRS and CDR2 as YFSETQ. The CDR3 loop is CASSLGDRGTNSPLHF. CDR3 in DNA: TGCGCCAGCAGCTTGGGAGACAGAGGAACTAATTCACCCCTCCACTTT.

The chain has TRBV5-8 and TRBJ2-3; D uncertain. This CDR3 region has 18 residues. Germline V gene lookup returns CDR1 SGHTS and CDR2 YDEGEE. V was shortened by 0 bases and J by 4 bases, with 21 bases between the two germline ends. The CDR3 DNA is TGTGCCAGCAGCTTGGCGGCCGCCCGGGTGGGTCACGCAGATACGCAGTATTTT. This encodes CASSLAAARVGHADTQYF.

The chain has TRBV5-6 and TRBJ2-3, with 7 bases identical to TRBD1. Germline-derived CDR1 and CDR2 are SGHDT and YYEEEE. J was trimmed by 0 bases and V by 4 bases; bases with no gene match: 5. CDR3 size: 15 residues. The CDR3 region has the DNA TGTGCCAGCAGCCAGGGGGAGCTAAGCACAGATACGCAGTATTTT. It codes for CASSQGELSTDTQYF.

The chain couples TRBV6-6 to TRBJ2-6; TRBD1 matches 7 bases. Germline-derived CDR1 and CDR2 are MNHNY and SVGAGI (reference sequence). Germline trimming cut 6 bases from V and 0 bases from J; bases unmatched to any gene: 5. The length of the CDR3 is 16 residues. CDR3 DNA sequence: TGTGCCAGCAGACCGACAGGGAACTCTGGGGCCAACGTCCTGACTTTC. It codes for CASRPTGNSGANVLTF.

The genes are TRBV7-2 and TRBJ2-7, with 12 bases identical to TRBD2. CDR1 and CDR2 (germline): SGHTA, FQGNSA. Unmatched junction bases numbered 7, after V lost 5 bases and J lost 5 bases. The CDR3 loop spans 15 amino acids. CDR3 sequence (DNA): TGTGCCAGCAGCCTGCGACTAGCGGGGGCTCACGAGCAGTACTTC. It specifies CASSLRLAGAHEQYF.

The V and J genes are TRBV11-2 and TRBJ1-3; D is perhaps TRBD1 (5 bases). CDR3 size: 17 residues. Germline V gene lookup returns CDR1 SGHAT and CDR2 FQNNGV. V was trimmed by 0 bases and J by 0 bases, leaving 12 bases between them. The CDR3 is CASSLDNRRASGNTIYF. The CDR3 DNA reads TGTGCCAGCAGCTTAGATAACAGGAGAGCCTCTGGAAACACCATATATTTT.

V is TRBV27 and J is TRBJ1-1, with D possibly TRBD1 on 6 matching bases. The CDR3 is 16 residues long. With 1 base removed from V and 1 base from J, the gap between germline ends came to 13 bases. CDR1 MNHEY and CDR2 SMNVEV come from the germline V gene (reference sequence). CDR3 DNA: TGTGCCAGCAGTTTATACCCTCGGACAGCGAACACTGAAGCTTTCTTT. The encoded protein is CASSLYPRTANTEAFF.

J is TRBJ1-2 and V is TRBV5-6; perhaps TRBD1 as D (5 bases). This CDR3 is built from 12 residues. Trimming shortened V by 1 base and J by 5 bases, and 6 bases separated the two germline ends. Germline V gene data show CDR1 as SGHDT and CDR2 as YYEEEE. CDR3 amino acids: CASSLKGYGYTF. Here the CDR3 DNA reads TGTGCCAGCAGCTTGAAGGGGTATGGCTACACCTTC.

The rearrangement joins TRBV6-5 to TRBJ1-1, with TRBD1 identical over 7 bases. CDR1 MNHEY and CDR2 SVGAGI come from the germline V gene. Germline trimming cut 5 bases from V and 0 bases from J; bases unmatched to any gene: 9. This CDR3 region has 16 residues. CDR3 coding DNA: TGTGCCAGCAGTAACTTATGGGGACAGATGAACACTGAAGCTTTCTTT. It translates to CASSNLWGQMNTEAFF.

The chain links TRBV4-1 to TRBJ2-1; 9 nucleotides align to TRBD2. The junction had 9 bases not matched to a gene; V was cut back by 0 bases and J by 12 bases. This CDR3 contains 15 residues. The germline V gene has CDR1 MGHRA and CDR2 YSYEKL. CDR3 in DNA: TGCGCCAGCAGCCAAGAGGCGGCAGCGGGGGGTGGGCAGTTCTTC. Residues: CASSQEAAAGGGQFF.